This T cell receptor (beta chain) is drawn from a study of blood T cell repertoires in COVID-19. Looking at the study overall: COVID-19 samples from acute and convalescent phases originated in the United States, Italy and Spain.

The CDR3 has 15 amino acids. Unmatched junction bases numbered 5, after V lost 3 bases and J lost 6 bases. In germline, CDR1 is SGHAT, CDR2 FQNNGV. The data were produced by immunoSEQ multiplex PCR, yet TCRdb's version contains in-frame clones alone and is incomplete. This table has about 250,000 clones, 80% to 90% appearing once. The chain uses TRBV11-2 and TRBJ2-3; 11 bases align to TRBD2. Sample: peripheral blood. This receptor was obtained from a man older than 75 with acute or convalescent COVID-19. The CDR3 nucleotides are TGTGCCAGCAGCTTTAGCGGGGGGGCGGTGGATACGCAGTATTTT. It specifies CASSFSGGAVDTQYF.